This T cell receptor beta chain was sequenced during a study of shared clonotypes between healthy human individuals. The donors, all of them Caucasian adults, lived in Nashville, Tennessee. The table came from immunoSEQ multiplex PCR; TCRdb's copy has only in-frame clones and leaves some out. Of over a million clones listed, over 95% are singletons. Deletions cut 1 base from V and 2 bases from J, with 15 bases between. Germline-derived CDR1 and CDR2 are GTSNPN and SVGIG (reference sequence). The CDR3 runs 15 residues. V is TRBV30 and J is TRBJ2-7, with D maybe TRBD2 (6 bases). The receptor comes from a man aged 25-45 years in good health. The material sequenced was naive CD4+ T cells sorted from blood. Noted subset: CD45RA+ positively selected. This chain's CDR3 is CAWSGGVFSAYEQYF. CDR3 sequence (DNA): TGTGCCTGGAGTGGCGGGGTTTTTTCAGCCTACGAGCAGTACTTC.